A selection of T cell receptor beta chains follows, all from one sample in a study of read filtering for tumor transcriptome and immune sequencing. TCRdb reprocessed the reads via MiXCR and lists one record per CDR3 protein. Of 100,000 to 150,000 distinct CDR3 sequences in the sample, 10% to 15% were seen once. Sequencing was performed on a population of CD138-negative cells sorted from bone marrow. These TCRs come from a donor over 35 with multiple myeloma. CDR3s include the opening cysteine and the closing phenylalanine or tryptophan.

CASSSSSAGGNEQFF | TRBJ2-1 | TRBV7-2
CASSPRGRGTEAFF | TRBJ1-1 | TRBV19
CASDGGSGTYEQYF | TRBJ2-7 | TRBV19
CASSSGRFGNEQFF | TRBJ2-1 | TRBV11-3
CASSKGGSLKTQYF | TRBJ2-5 | TRBV28
CASSQDPTRGLTEAFF | TRBJ1-1 | TRBV4-1
CASNKYQETQYF | TRBJ2-5 | TRBV6-2/TRBV6-3
CASSSQGAGQPQHF | TRBJ1-5 | TRBV27
CASSPMLGGQETQYF | TRBJ2-5 | TRBV7-2
CASGPRQKYNEQFF | TRBJ2-1 | TRBV6-2/TRBV6-3
CASSLAMDYNEQFF | TRBJ2-1 | TRBV5-1
CASSSGLSPEPQHF | TRBJ1-5 | TRBV28
CASSLTGVQPQHF | TRBJ1-5 | TRBV12-3/TRBV12-4
CASSKGTGYSNQPQHF | TRBJ1-5 | TRBV19
CSAYTGGSYNEQFF | TRBJ2-1 | TRBV20-1
CASSRGSYEQYF | TRBJ2-7 | TRBV3-1
CASSSNQRGGAGELFF | TRBJ2-2 | TRBV12-3/TRBV12-4
CSVEGSVGEQYF | TRBJ2-7 | TRBV29-1
CASMFSSGANVLTF | TRBJ2-6 | TRBV6-1
CASSQVAGGYEQYF | TRBJ2-7 | TRBV4-2
CASSIRGFSNQPQHF | TRBJ1-5 | TRBV19
CSGGYTYERYF | TRBJ2-7 | TRBV29-1
CASSRDRGPGELFF | TRBJ2-2 | TRBV11-3
CASSQSGGYEQFF | TRBJ2-1 | TRBV3-1
CASSLDTTGANVLTF | TRBJ2-6 | TRBV5-1
CASSSGSYGYTF | TRBJ1-2 | TRBV6-2/TRBV6-3
CASRPSATNEKLFF | TRBJ1-4 | TRBV5-1
CASSRHTGTNQETQYF | TRBJ2-5 | TRBV9
CASGTGTASYEQYF | TRBJ2-7 | TRBV28
CASSRGYEQYF | TRBJ2-7 | TRBV6-5
CASSRRGENTEAFF | TRBJ1-1 | TRBV16
CASSLGVGELFF | TRBJ2-2 | TRBV12-3/TRBV12-4
CASSLGGGRSNQPQHF | TRBJ1-5 | TRBV7-2
CASSKTSGRGETQYF | TRBJ2-5 | TRBV11-2
CSVEVGRVYNEQFF | TRBJ2-1 | TRBV29-1
CASSSPKLTDTQYF | TRBJ2-3 | TRBV27
CASSQDLAGGGEQYF | TRBJ2-7 | TRBV4-1
CASSPAQRGPSSSYNEQFF | TRBJ2-1 | TRBV18
CASSQDAGAYNEQFF | TRBJ2-1 | TRBV3-1
CSAIELADGYEQYF | TRBJ2-7 | TRBV20-1
CASSPENIQYF | TRBJ2-4 | TRBV18
CASSAEGAGQPQHF | TRBJ1-5 | TRBV6-2/TRBV6-3
CASRRTGAYQETQYF | TRBJ2-5 | TRBV5-1
CASSQRQGTNTEAFF | TRBJ1-1 | TRBV7-6
CSVEEGGMNTEAFF | TRBJ1-1 | TRBV29-1
CASRRDRSTDTQYF | TRBJ2-3 | TRBV5-1
CASSSRVKDEQFF | TRBJ2-1 | TRBV7-3
CATRSSRSGNTIYF | TRBJ1-3 | TRBV5-4
CSARDSSTDTQYF | TRBJ2-3 | TRBV20-1
CASSLENRGMETQYF | TRBJ2-5 | TRBV7-2
CASFAGTSDYEQFF | TRBJ2-1 | TRBV6-1
CSVRAKGQGARYEQYF | TRBJ2-7 | TRBV29-1
CASSLYSGSDYEQYF | TRBJ2-7 | TRBV11-2
CASSVPRGSSGNTIYF | TRBJ1-3 | TRBV12-3/TRBV12-4
CASRLSTQASRNEQFF | TRBJ2-1 | TRBV12-3/TRBV12-4
CASSQDLSGNTEAFF | TRBJ1-1 | TRBV14